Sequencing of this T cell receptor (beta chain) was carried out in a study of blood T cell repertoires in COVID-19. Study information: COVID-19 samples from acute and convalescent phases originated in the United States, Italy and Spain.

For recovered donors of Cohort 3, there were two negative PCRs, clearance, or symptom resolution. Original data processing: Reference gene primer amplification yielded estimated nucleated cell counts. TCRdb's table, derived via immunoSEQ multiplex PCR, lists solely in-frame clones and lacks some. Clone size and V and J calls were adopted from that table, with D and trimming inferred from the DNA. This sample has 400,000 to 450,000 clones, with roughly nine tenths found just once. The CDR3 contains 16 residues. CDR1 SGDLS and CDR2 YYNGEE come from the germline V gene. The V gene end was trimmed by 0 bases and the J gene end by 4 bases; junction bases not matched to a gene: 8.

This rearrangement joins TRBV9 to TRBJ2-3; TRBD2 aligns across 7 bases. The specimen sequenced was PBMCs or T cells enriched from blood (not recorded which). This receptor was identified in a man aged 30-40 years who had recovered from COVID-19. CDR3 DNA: TGTGCCAGCAGCGTAGTACGGACTAGGGCGCCAGATACGCAGTATTTT. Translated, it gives CASSVVRTRAPDTQYF. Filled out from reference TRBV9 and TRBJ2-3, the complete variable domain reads DSGVTQTPKHLITATGQRVTLRCSPRSGDLSVYWYQQSLDQGLQFLIQYYNGEERAKGNILERFSAQQFPDLHSELNLSSLELGDSALYFCASSVVRTRAPDTQYFGPGTRLTVL.